The entry that follows covers one TCR beta chain sequence. The target antigen is unknown. This clone may be a read error of a much larger clone one base away. The data belong to a study of molecular identifiers for immune sequencing clone quantification. Regarding the study as a whole: Highly expanded clone sizes could be underestimated through barcode sharing by identical TCR molecules. Clones above 20 RNA copies contained over 97% of effector molecules and under 1% of naive molecules.

From germline, CDR1 is SQVTM and CDR2 ANQGSEA. V was pared by 6 bases and J by 0 bases, with 7 bases of the junction left unmatched. CDR3 length: 15 residues. CD8+CD4-CCR7+CD45RA+ cells were sorted as naive CD8 T cells. Preparation methods for the bulk TCR libraries were those previously described, with listed TCR primers. TCRdb recomputed calls from the PCR reads with MiXCR, one row per CDR3 protein. In the table there are about 640,000 distinct CDR3 sequences, 20% of which are singletons. This receptor was identified in a human donor in good health. Some libraries in this study had Jurkat cell RNA spiked in. This chain joins TRBV29-1 and TRBJ1-1, with 10 positions matching TRBD1. What was sequenced was naive CD8+ T cells from blood, with Jurkat cell RNA spiked in. Subset indicated: FACS-sorted CD8+CD4-CCR7+CD45RA+ naive T cells. The chain's CDR3 is CSVAGTGDMNTEAFF. DNA of the CDR3: TGCAGCGTAGCCGGGACAGGGGACATGAACACTGAAGCTTTCTTT. The full variable domain, its missing parts supplied by reference TRBV29-1 and TRBJ1-1, is SAVISQKPSRDICQRGTSLTIQCQVDSQVTMMFWYRQQPGQSLTLIATANQGSEATYESGFVIDKFPISRPNLTFSTLTVSNMSPEDSSIYLCSVAGTGDMNTEAFFGQGTRLTVV.